A single sample gave rise to the 32 T cell receptor beta chains below, sequenced in a study of blood T cell repertoires in COVID-19. TCRdb keeps only in-frame clones here, not all; method: immunoSEQ multiplex PCR. The table has over 200,000 clones, roughly 87% seen once. Material: peripheral blood. The receptors shown here come from a woman under 30 who had recovered from COVID-19.

The chain uses TRBV6-6 and TRBJ2-1; D is possibly TRBD2 (5 bases). Trimming cost V 7 bases and J 1 base, with 8 bases left between them. The CDR3 length is 13 residues. Germline V gene data show CDR1 as MNHNY and CDR2 as SVGAGI (reference sequence). The CDR3 nucleotides read TGTGCCAGCAACGAGGGATCCTACAATGAGCAGTTCTTC. Encoded protein: CASNEGSYNEQFF.

This chain uses TRBV27 with TRBJ1-2, with 7 positions matching TRBD1. This CDR3 comprises 15 residues. J gave up 5 bases and V 5 bases, and 11 bases lay outside the gene matches. Germline V lookup: CDR1 MNHEY, CDR2 SMNVEV (reference sequence). The CDR3 region is CASSPVDRAPYGYTF. CDR3 sequence (DNA): TGTGCCAGCAGTCCCGTCGACAGGGCGCCATATGGCTACACCTTC.

This chain connects TRBV7-6 to TRBJ2-3; TRBD2 might be the D (6 bases). CDR1 SGHVS and CDR2 FNYEAQ come from the germline V gene. The CDR3 extends over 15 amino acids. The V end was cut by 1 base, the J end by 2 bases, with 10 bases between. The CDR3 coding sequence is TGTGCCAGCAGCTTAGTAGCGGAGATCACAGATACGCAGTATTTT. Encoded protein: CASSLVAEITDTQYF.

The chain couples TRBV10-3 to TRBJ2-7, with TRBD1 matching over 10 bases. J lost 3 bases, V lost 6 bases, and 2 bases had no gene match. The CDR3 totals 13 residues. Germline V lookup: CDR1 ENHRY, CDR2 SYGVKD. CDR3 region: CAIRRTGGYEQYF. The CDR3 nucleotides read TGTGCCATCAGGAGGACAGGGGGCTACGAGCAGTACTTC.

V usage is TRBV4-1 and J usage is TRBJ1-3; D is uncertain. The CDR3 contains 15 residues. CDR1 and CDR2 from the germline V gene are MGHRA and YSYEKL. The V end lost 0 bases, the J end lost 2 bases, and 8 bases lay between the germline ends. DNA of the CDR3: TGCGCCAGCAGCCAAGACAGTTATACTGGAAACACCATATATTTT. Translated: CASSQDSYTGNTIYF.

The count of this clone is one. The CDR3 reads CASSLSGTSGNFWETQYF. The DNA for the CDR3 is TGTGCCAGCAGCTTGTCCGGGACTAGCGGGAACTTCTGGGAGACCCAGTACTTC. The chain uses TRBV5-4 and TRBJ2-5; 13 nucleotides align to TRBD2. Per the germline V gene, CDR1 is SGHNT and CDR2 is YYREEE (reference sequence). V lost 1 base to trimming and J lost 5 bases; unmatched junction nucleotides: 11. CDR3 length: 18 residues.

The chain has TRBV5-5 and TRBJ1-1, with D possibly matching TRBD1 (6 bases). V was clipped by 4 bases and J by 10 bases, with 11 bases between them. CDR3 length equals 11 residues. Germline loops: CDR1 SGHKS, CDR2 YYEKEE (reference sequence). The CDR3 sequence is CASSLTGRAFF. Written as DNA, the CDR3 is TGTGCCAGCAGCCTAACAGGGCGAGCTTTCTTT.

J is TRBJ2-2 and V is TRBV7-6; 11 bases match TRBD2. Germline V CDR1 and CDR2: SGHVS, FNYEAQ. V was clipped by 5 bases and J by 7 bases; unmatched bases: 9. The CDR3 runs 16 residues. This chain's CDR3 is CASSAQTSGIGGELFF. DNA of the CDR3: TGTGCCAGCAGCGCACAGACTAGCGGGATTGGCGGGGAGCTGTTTTTT.

This chain uses TRBV15 with TRBJ2-7; 7 bases agree with TRBD1. This CDR3 spans 16 amino acids. CDR1 LNHNV and CDR2 YYDKDF come from the germline V gene (reference sequence). V was clipped by 2 bases and J by 4 bases; unmatched bases: 11. The CDR3 nucleotides read TGTGCCACCAGCAGAAGCCCCAGGGACAGCCTGTACGAGCAGTACTTC. Protein: CATSRSPRDSLYEQYF.

The chain links TRBV7-3 to TRBJ2-3; 7 nucleotides align to TRBD2. CDR3 length: 15 amino acids. The J segment lost 2 bases and the V segment lost 2 bases, leaving 4 bases of the junction unmatched. In germline, CDR1 is SGHTA, CDR2 FQGTGA. The CDR3 DNA reads TGTGCCAGCAGCTTAGTGGGAGGGATCACAGATACGCAGTATTTT. Translating it yields CASSLVGGITDTQYF.

V usage is TRBV10-3 and J usage is TRBJ2-4; D is unresolved. CDR1 and CDR2 from the germline V gene are ENHRY and SYGVKD. This CDR3 contains 16 residues. V dropped 3 bases and J dropped 0 bases, with 12 bases sitting between them. The CDR3 here is CAISDLFGTAKNIQYF. In DNA form, the CDR3 reads TGTGCCATCAGTGACCTCTTTGGCACAGCCAAAAACATTCAGTACTTC.

The V gene is TRBV18, the J gene TRBJ1-1; possibly TRBD1 for D (6 bases). Looked up from germline, CDR1 is KGHSH and CDR2 is LQKENI. The germline V and J ends were trimmed by 0 bases and 11 bases, with 19 bases remaining between them. The CDR3 spans 15 residues. The CDR3 loop reads CASSPPNREHLGAFF. The CDR3 DNA sequence: TGTGCCAGCTCACCACCCAACAGGGAACACTTGGGGGCTTTCTTT. Full variable domain (remainder filled in from reference TRBV18 and TRBJ1-1): NAGVMQNPRHLVRRRGQEARLRCSPMKGHSHVYWYRQLPEEGLKFMVYLQKENIIDESGMPKERFSAEFPKEGPSILRIQQVVRGDSAAYFCASSPPNREHLGAFFGQGTRLTVV.

In this sample, this clone turned up a few times. The chain uses TRBV18 and TRBJ1-6; tentatively, D is TRBD1 (5 bases). CDR3 length: 18 amino acids. Deletions cut 3 bases from V and 7 bases from J, with 22 bases between. CDR1 KGHSH and CDR2 LQKENI come from the germline V gene. The CDR3 DNA reads TGTGCCAGCTCACCCAGAGGTGCGACGGGACGGGAGAATTCACCCCTCCACTTT. Its translation: CASSPRGATGRENSPLHF.

The chain recombines TRBV7-9 with TRBJ1-2, with a possible D match to TRBD1 (6 bases). V gave up 4 bases and J gave up 5 bases, with 17 bases separating them. This CDR3 is built from 15 residues. CDR1 and CDR2 from the germline V gene are SEHNR and FQNEAQ (reference sequence). CDR3 nucleotides: TGTGCCAGCAGCTCAGGGGAGCAGGGAAGATATGGCTACACCTTC. Amino acid sequence: CASSSGEQGRYGYTF.

The chain recombines TRBV2 with TRBJ1-1, with a possible D match to TRBD1 (6 bases). Trimming took off 5 bases at V and 0 bases at J, with 13 bases between the two ends. The CDR3 is made up of 15 amino acids. CDR1 and CDR2 (germline): SNHLY, FYNNEI. For the CDR3, the DNA is TGTGCCAGCAGTCGACAGGAGATAATGAACACTGAAGCTTTCTTT. It yields the protein CASSRQEIMNTEAFF.

A few counts support this clone. V and J are TRBV7-6 and TRBJ2-1, with 7 bases fitting TRBD2. The CDR3 loop spans 15 amino acids. The germline V gene has CDR1 SGHVS and CDR2 FNYEAQ. V was clipped by 5 bases and J by 8 bases; unmatched bases: 12. CDR3 sequence: CASSTSAAHRDEQFF. The DNA for the CDR3 is TGTGCCAGCAGCACTAGCGCGGCGCATCGGGATGAGCAGTTCTTC.

This sequence joins TRBV5-1 and TRBJ1-2; D may be TRBD1 (5 bases). The germline V gene has CDR1 SGHRS and CDR2 YFSETQ. CDR3 length: 11 residues. Between the trimmed V and J ends, which lost 7 bases and 3 bases, there was a span of 7 bases. This CDR3 reads CASQGDYGYTF. CDR3 DNA: TGCGCCAGCCAAGGGGACTATGGCTACACCTTC.

The gene calls are TRBV6-2 or TRBV6-3 and TRBJ2-7, with 8 nucleotides matching TRBD2. The CDR3 runs 13 residues. CDR1 and CDR2 (germline): MNHEY, SVGEGT. The J segment lost 3 bases and the V segment lost 5 bases, leaving 3 bases of the junction unmatched. The CDR3 reads CASSQTSDYEQYF. CDR3 in DNA: TGTGCCAGCAGTCAGACTAGCGACTACGAGCAGTACTTC.

The chain uses TRBV27 and TRBJ2-3; weak D call: TRBD1 (6 bases). The V and J ends lost 4 bases and 2 bases respectively, with 22 bases between them. The V gene's germline CDR1 is MNHEY and CDR2 SMNVEV (reference sequence). The CDR3 loop spans 18 amino acids. The DNA of the CDR3 is TGTGCCAGCAGTTCCCCGAACGACAGGTCCTCCTTCACAGATACGCAGTATTTT. Amino acids: CASSSPNDRSSFTDTQYF.

The gene calls are TRBV9 and TRBJ1-1; TRBD1 matches at 7 bases. CDR3 length: 13 residues. With V trimmed by 3 bases and J by 3 bases, 2 bases remained unmatched. CDR1 and CDR2 (germline): SGDLS, YYNGEE. This CDR3 reads CASSGQGYTEAFF. The CDR3 bases are TGTGCCAGCAGCGGACAGGGTTACACTGAAGCTTTCTTT.

The rearrangement links TRBV2 to TRBJ1-6, with no clear D. Germline V gene lookup returns CDR1 SNHLY and CDR2 FYNNEI. The CDR3 is 13 amino acids. V lost 7 bases, J lost 6 bases, and 10 bases lay in between. CDR3 sequence: CASKIQVNSPLHF. CDR3 nucleotides: TGTGCCAGCAAGATCCAGGTTAATTCACCCCTCCACTTT.

This clone was observed once. V gene TRBV10-2 combines with J gene TRBJ2-1, with TRBD2 matching 7 bases. The CDR3 runs to 15 residues. In germline, CDR1 is WSHSY, CDR2 SAAADI. V was pared by 4 bases and J by 0 bases, with 3 bases of the junction left unmatched. The CDR3 DNA follows: TGCGCCAGCAGTGCTAGCGGCCACTCCTACAATGAGCAGTTCTTC. This sequence encodes CASSASGHSYNEQFF.

This sequence joins TRBV4-2 and TRBJ1-2; the match to TRBD1 covers 10 bases. Unmatched junction bases numbered 12, after V lost 6 bases and J lost 2 bases. There are 17 residues in the CDR3. The germline CDR1 and CDR2 sequences are LGHNA and YNFKEQ. CDR3 loop: CASSRLTGTGDNYGYTF. In DNA form, the CDR3 reads TGTGCCAGCAGTCGTCTTACCGGGACAGGGGACAACTATGGCTACACCTTC.

V usage is TRBV4-1 and J usage is TRBJ2-1, with 9 bases fitting TRBD2. CDR3 length equals 17 residues. Germline V CDR1 and CDR2: MGHRA, YSYEKL. The V segment lost 1 base and the J segment 0 bases; nucleotides outside the gene matches: 4. The CDR3 nucleotides read TGCGCCAGCAGCCAAGCGGGTAGCGGGAGCTCCTACAATGAGCAGTTCTTC. Translating it yields CASSQAGSGSSYNEQFF.

This clone was counted between two and nine times. The chain combines TRBV5-1 with TRBJ1-6; D unclear. The CDR3 runs 14 residues. Between the trimmed V and J ends, which lost 4 bases and 7 bases, there was a span of 12 bases. The germline gives CDR1 SGHRS, CDR2 YFSETQ. In nucleotides, the CDR3 is TGCGCCAGCAGCAGAGGGCAACCGAATTCACCCCTCCACTTT. Translated: CASSRGQPNSPLHF.

This clone was counted between two and nine times. The chain links TRBV7-3 to TRBJ2-1; D gene ambiguous. The CDR3 is made up of 13 amino acids. From germline, CDR1 is SGHTA and CDR2 FQGTGA. The V end lost 1 base, the J end lost 8 bases, and 9 bases lay between the germline ends. The DNA of the CDR3 is TGTGCCAGCAGCTTAATTCCGGTACATGAGCAGTTCTTC. Translation gives CASSLIPVHEQFF.

This clone showed up just once. The V gene is TRBV4-3, the J gene TRBJ2-2, with 9 bases matching TRBD1. Germline values: CDR1 LGHNA, CDR2 YSLEER. After removal of 1 base from V and 3 bases from J, the junction contained 0 bases not matched to a gene. This CDR3 has 15 residues. CDR3 sequence: CASSQGQGDTGELFF. DNA for the CDR3: TGCGCCAGCAGCCAAGGACAGGGGGACACCGGGGAGCTGTTTTTT.

The chain combines TRBV7-9 with TRBJ2-7; 12 nucleotides align to TRBD2. Looked up from germline, CDR1 is SEHNR and CDR2 is FQNEAQ (reference sequence). CDR3 length: 15 residues. V lost 5 bases to trimming and J lost 1 base; unmatched junction nucleotides: 3. In DNA, the CDR3 is TGTGCCAGCAGCAAGACTAGCGGGGGTTCCTACGAGCAGTACTTC. Translation: CASSKTSGGSYEQYF.

This rearrangement joins TRBV6-6 to TRBJ2-3; TRBD2 might be the D (5 bases). V was cut by 3 bases and J by 12 bases, with 16 bases left in between. CDR3 length: 13 residues. Looked up from germline, CDR1 is MNHNY and CDR2 is SVGAGI (reference sequence). The CDR3 DNA reads TGTGCCAGCAGTTATGCTTCGGGATCGAGTCAGTATTTT. This gives the protein CASSYASGSSQYF.

The rearrangement joins TRBV25-1 to TRBJ1-2; weak D call: TRBD1 (5 bases). The CDR3 loop spans 12 amino acids. Germline CDR1 is MGHDK and CDR2 is SYGVNS. V lost 10 bases and J 5 bases, leaving 14 bases between the germline ends. CDR3: CATSRGRYGYTF. In DNA, the CDR3 is TGTGCCACCTCGCGGGGACGTTATGGCTACACCTTC.

Details on this clone: The junction shows a germline mismatch at one end, possibly a read error. V is TRBV29-1 and J is TRBJ2-3; TRBD2 agrees at 9 bases. The CDR3 runs 14 residues. The V gene's germline CDR1 is SQVTM and CDR2 ANQGSEA. The CDR3 sequence: CSANSGTSIDTQYF. The CDR3 region has the DNA TGCAGCGCTAATTCCGGGACTAGCATAGATACGCAGTATTTT.

This clone was picked up a small number of times. This chain uses TRBV5-4 with TRBJ2-5, with D possibly matching TRBD2 (6 bases). The CDR3 is 14 amino acids. Germline V gives CDR1 SGHNT, CDR2 YYREEE (reference sequence). V was shortened by 2 bases and J by 4 bases, with 12 bases between the two germline ends. In DNA form, the CDR3 reads TGTGCCAGCAGCTTTCAGCTGGAGGGAGAGACCCAGTACTTC. Its translation: CASSFQLEGETQYF.